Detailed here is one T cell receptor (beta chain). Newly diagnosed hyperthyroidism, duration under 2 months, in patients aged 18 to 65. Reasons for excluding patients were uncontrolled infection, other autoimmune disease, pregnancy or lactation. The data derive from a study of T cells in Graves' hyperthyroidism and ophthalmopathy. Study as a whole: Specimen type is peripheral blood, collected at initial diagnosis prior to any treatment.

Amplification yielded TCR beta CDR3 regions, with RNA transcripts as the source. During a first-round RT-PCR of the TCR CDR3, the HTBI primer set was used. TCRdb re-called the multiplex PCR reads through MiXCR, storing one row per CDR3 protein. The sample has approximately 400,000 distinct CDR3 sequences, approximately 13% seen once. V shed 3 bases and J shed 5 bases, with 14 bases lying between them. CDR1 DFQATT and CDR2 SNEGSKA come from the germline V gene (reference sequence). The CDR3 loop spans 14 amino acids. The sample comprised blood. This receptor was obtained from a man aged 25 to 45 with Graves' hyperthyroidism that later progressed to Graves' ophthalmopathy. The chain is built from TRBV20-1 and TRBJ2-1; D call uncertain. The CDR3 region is CSARSSLAHNEQFF. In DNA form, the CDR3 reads TGCAGTGCTAGGTCCTCTCTCGCCCACAATGAGCAGTTCTTC.